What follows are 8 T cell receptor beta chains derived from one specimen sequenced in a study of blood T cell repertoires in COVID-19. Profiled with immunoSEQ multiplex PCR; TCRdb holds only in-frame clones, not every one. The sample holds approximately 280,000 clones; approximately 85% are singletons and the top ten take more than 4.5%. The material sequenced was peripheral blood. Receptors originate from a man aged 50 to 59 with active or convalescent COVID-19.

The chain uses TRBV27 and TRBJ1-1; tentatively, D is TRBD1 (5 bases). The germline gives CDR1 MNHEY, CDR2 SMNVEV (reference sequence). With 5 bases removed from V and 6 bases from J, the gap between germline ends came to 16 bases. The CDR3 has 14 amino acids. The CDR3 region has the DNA TGTGCCAGCAGTCCTCAGGGTCCAGCAGCTGAAGCTTTCTTT. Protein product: CASSPQGPAAEAFF.

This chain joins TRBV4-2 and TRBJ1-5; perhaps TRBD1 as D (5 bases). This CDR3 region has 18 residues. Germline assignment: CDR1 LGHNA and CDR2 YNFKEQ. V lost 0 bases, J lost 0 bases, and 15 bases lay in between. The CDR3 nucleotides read TGTGCCAGCAGCCAAGATATTAGTCGGGGGTATAGCAATCAGCCCCAGCATTTT. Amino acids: CASSQDISRGYSNQPQHF.

The CDR3 sequence: CASSQPGTINEQFF. The CDR3 nucleotides read TGTGCCAGCTCACAGCCGGGAACAATCAATGAGCAGTTCTTC. This chain joins TRBV18 and TRBJ2-1; tentatively, D is TRBD2 (5 bases). The V gene lost 4 bases and the J gene lost 6 bases, with 13 bases spanning the gap. Germline V CDR1 and CDR2: KGHSH, LQKENI. The CDR3 contains 14 residues.

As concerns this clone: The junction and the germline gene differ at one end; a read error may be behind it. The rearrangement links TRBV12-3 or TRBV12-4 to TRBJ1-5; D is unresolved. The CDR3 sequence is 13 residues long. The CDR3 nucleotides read TGTGCCAGCAGCCCGGGGAGCAAGCAGCCCCAGCATTTT. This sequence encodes CASSPGSKQPQHF.

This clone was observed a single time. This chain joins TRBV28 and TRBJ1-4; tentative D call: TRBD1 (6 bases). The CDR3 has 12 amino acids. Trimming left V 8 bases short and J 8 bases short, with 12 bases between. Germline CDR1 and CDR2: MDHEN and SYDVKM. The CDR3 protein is CASREGGEKLFF. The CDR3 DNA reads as TGTGCCAGCCGGGAGGGGGGAGAAAAACTGTTTTTT.

The DNA of the CDR3 is TGTGCCAGCAGCTTGGACAGCCTAGAGACCCAGTACTTC. Its translation: CASSLDSLETQYF. The chain uses TRBV5-4 and TRBJ2-5; D not resolved. CDR3 length equals 13 residues. Trimming cost V 0 bases and J 4 bases, with 7 bases left between them. Germline-derived CDR1 and CDR2 are SGHNT and YYREEE (reference sequence).

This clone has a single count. Written as DNA, the CDR3 is TGCAGTGCTAGTGTCCCTAGCGGCACCACAGATACGCAGTATTTT. Translating gives CSASVPSGTTDTQYF. The chain has TRBV20-1 and TRBJ2-3; 7 bases are shared with TRBD2. The CDR3 totals 15 residues. With V trimmed by 3 bases and J by 2 bases, 8 bases remained unmatched. The germline V gene has CDR1 DFQATT and CDR2 SNEGSKA (reference sequence).

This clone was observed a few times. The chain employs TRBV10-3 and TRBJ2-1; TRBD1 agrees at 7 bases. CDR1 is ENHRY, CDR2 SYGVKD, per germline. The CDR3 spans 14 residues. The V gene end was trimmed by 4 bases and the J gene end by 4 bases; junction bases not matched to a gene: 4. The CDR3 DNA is TGTGCCATCAGTGCGGGACAGCCGTACAATGAGCAGTTCTTC. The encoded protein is CAISAGQPYNEQFF.